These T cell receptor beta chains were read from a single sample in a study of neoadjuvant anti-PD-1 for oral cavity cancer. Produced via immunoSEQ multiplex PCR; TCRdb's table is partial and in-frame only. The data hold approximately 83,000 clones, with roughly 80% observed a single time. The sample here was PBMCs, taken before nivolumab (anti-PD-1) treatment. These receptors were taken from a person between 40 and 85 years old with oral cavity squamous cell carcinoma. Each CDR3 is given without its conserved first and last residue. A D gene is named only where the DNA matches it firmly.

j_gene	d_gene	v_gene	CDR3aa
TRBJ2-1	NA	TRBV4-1	ASSRPNNEQF
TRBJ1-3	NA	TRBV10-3	AISENTGGNTIY
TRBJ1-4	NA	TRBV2	ASCIHEKLF
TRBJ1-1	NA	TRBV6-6	ASSTGGRGTEAF
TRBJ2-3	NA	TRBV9	ASSGEGPVPSDTQY
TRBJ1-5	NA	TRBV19	ASSMGQGPGQPQH
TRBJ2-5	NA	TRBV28	ASSFQGGGQETQY
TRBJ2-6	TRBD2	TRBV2	ASQRMGLNFAGANVLT
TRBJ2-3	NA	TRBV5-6	ASSSGVKGTDTQY
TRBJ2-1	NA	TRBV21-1	AKLGLTYNEQF
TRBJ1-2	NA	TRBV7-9	ASSLDGEGYGYT
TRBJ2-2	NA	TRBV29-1	SGRGRQTGELF
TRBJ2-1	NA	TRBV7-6	ASSLAQERVHEQF
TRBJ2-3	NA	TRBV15	ATSYFPVGMGADTQY
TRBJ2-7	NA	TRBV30	AWSPSPGPVYEQY
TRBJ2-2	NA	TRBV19	ASSTRIGELF
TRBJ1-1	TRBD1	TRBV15	ATSRTGGADTEAF
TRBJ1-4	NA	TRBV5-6	ASSLAGGGNEKLF
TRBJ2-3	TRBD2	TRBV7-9	ASSSGLANTDTQY
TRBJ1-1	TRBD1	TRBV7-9	ASSKTTGGTEAF
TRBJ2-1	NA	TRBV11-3	ASSFGSGNEQF
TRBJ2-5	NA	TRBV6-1	ASSEFQGYQETQY
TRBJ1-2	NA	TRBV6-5	ASSFGPLYGYT
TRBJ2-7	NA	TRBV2	ASSETAYEQY
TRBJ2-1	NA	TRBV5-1	ASSLVVGGNEQF
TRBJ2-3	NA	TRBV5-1	ASSLEGEAQY
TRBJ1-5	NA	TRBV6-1	ASNEHGVPQH
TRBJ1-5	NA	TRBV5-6	ASSLAGPLNQPQH
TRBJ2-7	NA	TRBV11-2	ASSWDGVPSYEQY
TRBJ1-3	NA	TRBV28	ASSFPPNTIY
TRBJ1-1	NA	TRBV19	ASSDGGGGAAEAF
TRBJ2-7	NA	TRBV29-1	SAERGADSYEQY
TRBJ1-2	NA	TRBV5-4	ASSYDSSNYGYT
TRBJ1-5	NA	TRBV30	AWANSANQPQH
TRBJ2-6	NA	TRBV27	ASSFLSHSGANVLT
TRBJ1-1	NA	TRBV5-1	ASSLGGVNTEAF